This T cell receptor (beta chain) was recovered during a study of blood T cell repertoires in COVID-19. TCRdb's table, derived via immunoSEQ multiplex PCR, lists solely in-frame clones and lacks some. The data contain under 200,000 clones, 60% to 85% of them seen just once; the ten biggest clones take up roughly 7.5%. The germline CDR1 and CDR2 sequences are MNHEY and SVGEGT. The CDR3 totals 16 residues. The ends lost 5 bases at V and 1 base at J; junction bases unmatched: 5. This sequence originates from a man aged 60 to 75 with acute or convalescent COVID-19. Sequencing was performed on peripheral blood. This rearrangement joins TRBV6-2 or TRBV6-3 to TRBJ2-5; 12 positions match TRBD2. CDR3 amino acids: CASSIGLAGFQETQYF. For the CDR3, the DNA is TGTGCCAGCAGTATTGGACTAGCGGGGTTCCAAGAGACCCAGTACTTC.